The text below deals with one TCR beta chain. The antigen it binds to is not known. There are no base qualities to consult, and no much larger clone falls within one base. The immunoSEQ Assay, a bias-controlled multiplex PCR, was used to amplify TCRbeta CDR3 regions from genomic DNA. The original methods were these. The number of nucleated cells in each sample was estimated from the amplification of reference gene primers within the assay. To quantify the absolute abundance of each unique TCRbeta CDR3 rearrangement, sequence reads were collapsed and filtered. Productive Simpson clonality was computed per sample as the square root of Simpson's diversity index over productive rearrangements. TCRdb stores this immuneACCESS table with in-frame sequences only. Part of the clones is absent; in the studies checked, under half of the shortfall reflects unresolved V genes, and no reason is known for the rest. V and J calls and clone size are as listed in that table; D and trimming were resolved from the DNA. The sample table lists roughly 190,000 clones, roughly 87% of them with a count of one. The biggest ten clones account for roughly a fifth of the sample.

Each collaborating institution followed its own protocols to collect whole blood in K2EDTA tubes. Collaborator samples were shipped for TCRbeta analysis as frozen whole blood, isolated PBMCs, or DNA extracted from either sample type. This record belongs to a study of blood T cell repertoires in COVID-19 (dated by TCRdb to about 2020). Regarding the complete study: Samples covering the acute and convalescent phases of COVID-19 were provided by collaborators in the United States, Italy and Spain. The prospective study material was composed of cDNA or gDNA derived from T cells, B-cell-depleted T cells, or PBMCs. The dataset comprised deeply sampled blood TCRbeta repertoires from subjects exposed to, actively infected with, or recovered from COVID-19. The repertoires were released in a freely available public database meant as a resource for research on the immune response to SARS-CoV-2. The samples were drawn from two sources: the first 160 participants of the ongoing ImmuneRACE study, and 1,000 to 1,500 subjects contributed by 6 global collaborators. Nearly every sample came with metadata listing a de-identified subject ID, COVID-19 status, age in years and sex. Where available, HLA class I and class II types were taken from metadata supplied by the sample provider and were not determined by assay-based typing.

The germline V gene supplies CDR1 SGHRS and CDR2 YFSETQ. V and J lose 0 bases and 3 bases, and a span of 12 bases separates them. The CDR3 covers 15 residues, taking in both the cysteine and the phenylalanine. Of the read, only the CDR3 DNA is kept; its 45 bases are in frame from base 1. What the research found in general, with its limitations: How much clinical and demographic metadata was included differed by source and by participant, and the metadata was provided uncurated.

The rearranged chain carries TRBV5-1 and TRBJ1-2, with an unclear D gene assignment. This TCR was recovered from a man aged 55 to 69 with active or convalescent COVID-19. The sequenced material came from peripheral blood. The nucleotides read TGCGCCAGCAGCTTGGCCGAGGGTGGGGACTATGGCTACACCTTC. Translated, this gives CASSLAEGGDYGYTF.